Following are 8 T cell receptor beta chains from one sample sequenced in a study of blood T cell repertoires in COVID-19. Sequenced by immunoSEQ multiplex PCR; TCRdb stores in-frame clones only, minus some. The data show under 200,000 clones, 85% seen once. Sequenced: peripheral blood. These receptors originate from a man aged 55 to 70 with COVID-19, enrolled during active disease.

This chain uses TRBV5-4 with TRBJ2-2; D might be TRBD2 (5 bases). The CDR3 runs to 16 residues. The V end was cut by 0 bases, the J end by 1 base, with 10 bases between. Germline CDR1 is SGHNT and CDR2 is YYREEE (reference sequence). The CDR3 sequence is CASSLDPGLNTGELFF. Written as DNA, the CDR3 is TGTGCCAGCAGCTTGGACCCGGGATTGAACACCGGGGAGCTGTTTTTT.

The CDR3 DNA follows: TGTGCCAGCACCCTCGGACAGGGACTAAACTATGGCTACACCTTC. Its translation: CASTLGQGLNYGYTF. The chain has TRBV7-9 and TRBJ1-2; the match to TRBD1 covers 8 bases. CDR1 and CDR2 from the germline V gene are SEHNR and FQNEAQ (reference sequence). The CDR3 is 15 residues long. Trimming at V came to 7 bases and at J to 2 bases, leaving 9 bases not matched to a gene.

The chain carries TRBV7-9 and TRBJ1-1; no reliable D call. Between the trimmed V and J ends, which lost 2 bases and 3 bases, there was a span of 7 bases. This CDR3 comprises 13 residues. The V gene's germline CDR1 is SEHNR and CDR2 FQNEAQ (reference sequence). CDR3 residues: CASSLSQYTEAFF. CDR3 in DNA: TGTGCCAGCAGCTTATCACAGTACACTGAAGCTTTCTTT.

The chain is built from TRBV19 and TRBJ1-1; no reliable D call. The V gene's germline CDR1 is LNHDA and CDR2 SQIVND (reference sequence). The V gene lost 2 bases and the J gene lost 1 base, with 5 bases spanning the gap. The length of the CDR3 is 13 residues. The CDR3 loop is CASSITGNTEAFF. In DNA form, the CDR3 reads TGTGCCAGTAGTATAACGGGGAACACTGAAGCTTTCTTT.

This chain uses TRBV11-2 with TRBJ1-1, with D perhaps TRBD1 (6 bases). Trimming removed 1 base from V and 7 bases from J, with 10 bases in between. Germline V gene lookup returns CDR1 SGHAT and CDR2 FQNNGV. The CDR3 sequence is 13 residues long. The CDR3 here is CASSLGLGGEAFF. CDR3 DNA: TGTGCCAGCAGCTTAGGGCTAGGGGGTGAAGCTTTCTTT. The variable domain in full, completed from reference TRBV11-2 and TRBJ1-1, reads EAGVAQSPRYKIIEKRQSVAFWCNPISGHATLYWYQQILGQGPKLLIQFQNNGVVDDSQLPKDRFSAERLKGVDSTLKIQPAKLEDSAVYLCASSLGLGGEAFFGQGTRLTVV.

The chain couples TRBV2 to TRBJ2-5; D possibly corresponds to TRBD1 (5 bases). CDR1 and CDR2 from the germline V gene are SNHLY and FYNNEI. Trimming pared 6 bases from V and 5 bases from J, leaving 13 bases between. The CDR3 consists of 13 residues. CDR3 DNA sequence: TGTGCCAGCAGCCTCCAGGGTTGGGAGACCCAGTACTTC. Amino acid sequence: CASSLQGWETQYF.

This chain joins TRBV10-1 and TRBJ1-1, with D possibly TRBD1 on 5 matching bases. V lost 6 bases, J lost 5 bases, and 16 bases lay in between. Per germline, CDR1 WNHNN and CDR2 SYGVQD (reference sequence). This CDR3 spans 14 amino acids. CDR3 nucleotide sequence: TGCGCCAGCAGGCCTACGGGAGGGACTACTGAAGCTTTCTTT. This codes for CASRPTGGTTEAFF.

This clone was observed a single time. The chain carries TRBV5-6 and TRBJ1-1; no firm D call. V gave up 0 bases and J gave up 6 bases, with 12 bases separating them. The CDR3 is 14 residues long. Per germline, CDR1 SGHDT and CDR2 YYEEEE. CDR3 DNA sequence: TGTGCCAGCAGCTTGGCTGGCAGGCAACCTGAAGCTTTCTTT. This encodes CASSLAGRQPEAFF.